Below, 10 T cell receptor beta chains from the same sample are listed, as sequenced in a study of shared clonotypes between healthy human individuals. The table came from immunoSEQ multiplex PCR; TCRdb's copy has only in-frame clones and leaves some out. This sample has 2 million to 2.5 million clones, with more than 85% found just once. The sequenced sample consisted of naive CD4+ T cells from PBMCs. The subset here: CD45RA+ positively selected. Every receptor here comes from a man younger than 30 in good health. Some clones in this sample may be carry-over from other donors' samples.

V usage is TRBV18 and J usage is TRBJ2-6, with TRBD2 identical over 14 bases. The CDR3 is made up of 20 amino acids. CDR1 and CDR2 (germline): KGHSH, LQKENI. V lost 3 bases and J lost 0; bases outside the gene matches: 7. The CDR3 loop is CASSPGLAGGLPSGANVLTF. The DNA of the CDR3 is TGTGCCAGCTCACCTGGACTAGCGGGAGGTCTACCCTCTGGGGCCAACGTCCTGACTTTC.

The chain carries TRBV11-3 and TRBJ2-2; 14 bases align to TRBD2. The CDR3 runs 18 residues. V gave up 5 bases and J gave up 3 bases; unmatched junction bases: 8. Per germline, CDR1 SGHNT and CDR2 YENEEA. CDR3 nucleotides: TGTGCCAGCAGCCTCGGTGGACTAGCGGGAGGCCACACCGGGGAGCTGTTTTTT. Its translation: CASSLGGLAGGHTGELFF.

This sequence joins TRBV7-8 and TRBJ1-5; no definite D call. Germline lookup yields CDR1 SGHVS and CDR2 FQNEAQ. V lost 1 base and J 7 bases, leaving 8 bases between the germline ends. The length of the CDR3 is 13 residues. CDR3: CASSLDLSQPQHF. CDR3 DNA: TGTGCCAGCAGCTTAGATCTGAGCCAGCCCCAGCATTTT. Full variable domain (missing parts from reference TRBV7-8 and TRBJ1-5): GAGVSQSPRYKVAKRGQDVALRCDPISGHVSLFWYQQALGQGPEFLTYFQNEAQLDKSGLPSDRFFAERPEGSVSTLKIQRTQQEDSAVYLCASSLDLSQPQHFGDGTRLSIL.

The V call is TRBV7-7, the J call TRBJ2-2; D might be TRBD1 (5 bases). Trimming cost V 10 bases and J 1 base, with 22 bases left between them. The length of the CDR3 is 17 residues. Germline V gives CDR1 SSHAT, CDR2 FNYEAQ (reference sequence). CDR3 coding DNA: TGTGCCAACCTAAACTCGGGCGCCAGGGAGAACACCGGGGAGCTGTTTTTT. Encoded protein: CANLNSGARENTGELFF.

The chain carries TRBV5-1 and TRBJ2-1; 13 positions match TRBD2. Germline trimming cut 1 base from V and 2 bases from J; bases unmatched to any gene: 12. CDR1 is SGHRS and CDR2 is YFSETQ in the germline V gene. The CDR3 extends over 20 amino acids. CDR3 DNA: TGCGCCAGCAGCTTGCCTAACACTAGCGGGAGGGCCGCACCCTACAATGAGCAGTTCTTC. Amino acids: CASSLPNTSGRAAPYNEQFF.

This clone showed up just once. This chain uses TRBV7-9 with TRBJ2-3; 16 positions agree with TRBD2. The V gene's germline CDR1 is SEHNR and CDR2 FQNEAQ (reference sequence). V was pared by 6 bases and J by 10 bases, with 4 bases of the junction left unmatched. There are 14 residues in the CDR3. For the CDR3, the DNA is TGTGCCAGCAGACCCGGGACTAGCGGGAGGGCGCAGTATTTT. Its protein is CASRPGTSGRAQYF.

The rearrangement uses TRBV6-6 and TRBJ1-2, with D possibly TRBD1 on 5 matching bases. Per the germline V gene, CDR1 is MNHNY and CDR2 is SVGAGI (reference sequence). This CDR3 has 15 amino acids. Trimming shortened V by 2 bases and J by 7 bases, and 17 bases separated the two germline ends. The CDR3, as DNA: TGTGCCAGCAGTTACGGGACGAGGGCCTCTAGTGGCTACACCTTC. It is translated as CASSYGTRASSGYTF.

The gene calls are TRBV9 and TRBJ2-2, with a tentative D call TRBD2 (5 bases). Germline V CDR1 and CDR2: SGDLS, YYNGEE. The CDR3 consists of 17 residues. Deletions cut 0 bases from V and 4 bases from J, with 16 bases between. CDR3 DNA sequence: TGTGCCAGCAGCGTAGGTGGGTGGGAGACGGGCACCGGGGAGCTGTTTTTT. This translates into CASSVGGWETGTGELFF.

This sequence joins TRBV4-3 and TRBJ1-1; the D is unclear. The CDR3 is 13 residues long. Deletions cut 0 bases from V and 4 bases from J, with 6 bases between. Germline V CDR1 and CDR2: LGHNA, YSLEER. In nucleotides, the CDR3 is TGCGCCAGCAGCCAAGATCATTCCACTGAAGCTTTCTTT. It encodes CASSQDHSTEAFF.

This clone was recorded once. The chain links TRBV7-8 to TRBJ2-7; TRBD2 is a possible D gene (6 bases). Germline V gene sequence: CDR1 SGHVS, CDR2 FQNEAQ. V was trimmed by 5 bases and J by 4 bases, leaving 21 bases between them. This CDR3 spans 16 amino acids. CDR3 sequence (DNA): TGTGCCAGCAGCCTACTCCCCTCGGGAGTGGCGTACGAGCAGTACTTC. Amino acid sequence: CASSLLPSGVAYEQYF.